These T cell receptor beta chains were read from a single sample in a study of control samples from healthy donors and cancer patients. Using immunoSEQ multiplex PCR, the repertoire was profiled, and TCRdb retains in-frame clones only, with some absent. The profile covers some 140,000 clones, with around 96% appearing a single time and approximately 5.5% taken by the ten largest. The sample consisted of blood. These receptors were collected from a middle-aged man in good health. CDR3s include the opening cysteine and the closing phenylalanine or tryptophan. D genes are given only for firm matches. Clone size is not always given. Where it is, it says once, few, many or a class for expanded clones.

D	V	J	size	DNA	CDR3
NA	TRBV4-1	TRBJ1-2	NA	TGCGCCAGCAGCCAAGAGGGGGGCTACACCTTC	CASSQEGGYTF
NA	TRBV21-1	TRBJ1-1	NA	TGTGCCAGCAGCAAAGGGTCGGACATCGTCCGGACGAACACTGAAGCTTTCTTT	CASSKGSDIVRTNTEAFF
TRBD2	TRBV6-6	TRBJ2-3	NA	TGTGCCAGCAGTTCTCTAGCGGGGGGTAAAGATACGCAGTATTTT	CASSSLAGGKDTQYF
NA	TRBV7-9	TRBJ1-1	NA	TGTGCCAGCAGCTTCGCACAGGGGAACACTGAAGCTTTCTTT	CASSFAQGNTEAFF
NA	TRBV2	TRBJ1-1	NA	TGTGCCAGCGGCCTTGCGGGAACTGAAGCTTTCTTT	CASGLAGTEAFF
TRBD1	TRBV11-2	TRBJ1-2	NA	TGTGCCAGCAGCGCAAATGGGGACAGCTATGGCTACACCTTC	CASSANGDSYGYTF
NA	TRBV9	TRBJ2-2	once	TGTGCCAGCAGCCCCCGGACGGATATGGAGCTGTTTTTT	CASSPRTDMELFF
NA	TRBV6-4	TRBJ2-3	NA	TGTGCCAGCAGTGAGAGGGGCTCGGATACGCAGTATTTT	CASSERGSDTQYF
NA	TRBV28	TRBJ2-3	NA	TGTGCCAGCAGTTTAGCTGGGGCGACCGGCACAGATACGCAGTATTTT	CASSLAGATGTDTQYF
NA	TRBV12-5	TRBJ2-7	NA	TGTGCTAGTGGTTTGGGTAGTCAGGGCTCCTACGAGCAGTACTTC	CASGLGSQGSYEQYF
NA	TRBV3-1/TRBV3-2	TRBJ2-7	NA	TGTGCCAGCAGCCAGGGCCTAGCCTACGAGCAGTACTTC	CASSQGLAYEQYF